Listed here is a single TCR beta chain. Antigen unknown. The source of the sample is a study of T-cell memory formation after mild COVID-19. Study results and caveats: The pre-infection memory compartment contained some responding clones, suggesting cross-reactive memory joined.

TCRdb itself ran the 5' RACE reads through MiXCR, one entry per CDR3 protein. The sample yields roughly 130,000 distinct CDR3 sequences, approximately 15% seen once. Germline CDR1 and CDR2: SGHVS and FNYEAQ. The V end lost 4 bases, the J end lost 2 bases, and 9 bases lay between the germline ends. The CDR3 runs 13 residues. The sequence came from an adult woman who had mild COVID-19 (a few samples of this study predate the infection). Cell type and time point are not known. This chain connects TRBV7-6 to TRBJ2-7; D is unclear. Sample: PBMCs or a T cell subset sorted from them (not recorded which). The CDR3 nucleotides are TGTGCCAGCAGCTCCCTGGACCCCTACGAGCAGTACTTC. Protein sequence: CASSSLDPYEQYF.